The 6 T cell receptor beta chains below were found in one sample sequenced in a study of blood T cell repertoires in COVID-19 (TCRdb year 2020). The library was made by the immunoSEQ multiplex PCR assay. Not all clones reach the TCRdb copy of this immuneACCESS table, which keeps in-frame sequences only. Checked studies attribute under half of the gap to unresolved V genes and leave the rest unexplained. A total of approximately 350,000 clones appear in this sample, about 90% of them only once. Approximately 7.3% of the sample rests with the top ten. The sequenced sample consisted of peripheral blood. The receptors originated from a woman between 70 and 85 years old with COVID-19, enrolled during active disease.

This clone appeared a few times. The gene calls are TRBV7-2 and TRBJ1-2; no reliable D call. CDR1 is SGHTA and CDR2 is FQGNSA in the germline V gene. The germline V and J ends were trimmed by 2 bases and 4 bases, with 8 bases remaining between them. The CDR3 covers 13 residues. The CDR3 is CASSLYGFYGYTF. CDR3 coding DNA: TGTGCCAGCAGCTTATACGGGTTCTATGGCTACACCTTC.

This rearrangement joins TRBV9 to TRBJ2-5; a weak D match, TRBD1 (6 bases). The CDR3 covers 14 residues. Trimming removed 4 bases from V and 3 bases from J, with 13 bases in between. The V gene's germline CDR1 is SGDLS and CDR2 YYNGEE. CDR3 DNA sequence: TGTGCCAGCAGCCGAACAGGGTCGGAAGAGACCCAGTACTTC. Protein: CASSRTGSEETQYF. The full variable domain, in which reference TRBV9 and TRBJ2-5 provide the parts outside the CDR3, is DSGVTQTPKHLITATGQRVTLRCSPRSGDLSVYWYQQSLDQGLQFLIQYYNGEERAKGNILERFSAQQFPDLHSELNLSSLELGDSALYFCASSRTGSEETQYFGPGTRLLVL.

This rearrangement joins TRBV6-5 to TRBJ1-3; TRBD1 is a possible D gene (5 bases). This CDR3 has 12 amino acids. Trimming pared 7 bases from V and 9 bases from J, leaving 13 bases between. Germline loops: CDR1 MNHEY, CDR2 SVGAGI. In DNA, the CDR3 is TGTGCCAGCAAGCAGGGAAGTCCCACCATATATTTT. The encoded protein is CASKQGSPTIYF.

The chain recombines TRBV15 with TRBJ1-6; D gene uncertain. Germline-derived CDR1 and CDR2 are LNHNV and YYDKDF (reference sequence). V dropped 8 bases and J dropped 7 bases, with 9 bases sitting between them. The CDR3 contains 12 residues. CDR3 DNA: TGTGCCACCGGAGGAGTGAATTCACCCCTCCACTTT. Protein: CATGGVNSPLHF.

This clone showed up just once. The chain recombines TRBV24-1 with TRBJ2-1, with 10 bases that match TRBD2. The CDR3 has 16 residues. CDR1 is KGHDR, CDR2 SFDVKD, per germline. V trimming: 6 bases; J trimming: 3 bases; junction bases outside the gene matches: 7. The CDR3 here is CATSSPSGGVYNEQFF. The CDR3 nucleotides read TGTGCCACCAGTTCCCCGAGCGGGGGGGTCTACAATGAGCAGTTCTTC.

The chain is built from TRBV7-9 and TRBJ1-2; no clear D. The V end was cut by 2 bases, the J end by 0 bases, with 7 bases between. Germline CDR1 and CDR2: SEHNR and FQNEAQ (reference sequence). CDR3 length: 14 amino acids. DNA for the CDR3: TGTGCCAGCAGCTTACTTCCGGCTAACTATGGCTACACCTTC. Its translation is CASSLLPANYGYTF. Complete variable domain (other parts from reference TRBV7-9 and TRBJ1-2): DTGVSQNPRHKITKRGQNVTFRCDPISEHNRLYWYRQTLGQGPEFLTYFQNEAQLEKSRLLSDRFSAERPKGSFSTLEIQRTEQGDSAMYLCASSLLPANYGYTFGSGTRLTVV.